This T cell receptor beta chain was documented in a study of blood T cell repertoires in COVID-19. Profiling relied on immunoSEQ multiplex PCR, and the TCRdb table lists in-frame clones only, not all of them. The table shows 100,000 or so clones, with approximately 81% occurring only once. The J segment lost 0 bases and the V segment lost 2 bases, leaving 6 bases of the junction unmatched. Germline-derived CDR1 and CDR2 are LGHNT and FRNRAP. The CDR3 contains 19 residues. The chain carries TRBV12-5 and TRBJ2-3, with 15 bases aligning to TRBD2. The material sequenced was peripheral blood. The receptor was isolated from a human donor in a cohort sampled during active COVID-19. The CDR3 coding sequence is TGTGCTAGTGGTTTGCCTGTGGGACTAGCGGGGGGCAGCACAGATACGCAGTATTTT. Translation gives CASGLPVGLAGGSTDTQYF.